The rows below give T cell receptor beta chains drawn from one sample of a study of cytomegalovirus exposure and HLA in healthy donors. The protocol was immunoSEQ multiplex PCR, while the TCRdb copy is restricted to in-frame clones and leaves out a portion. The table lists 200,000 to 250,000 clones, roughly 79% of them singletons. The specimen was PBMCs. These receptors all come from a man aged 18 to 29 in good health and CMV-seronegative. CDR3s include the opening cysteine and the closing phenylalanine or tryptophan. D genes are given only for firm matches. Rows may omit the clone size; those that give it use once, few, many or a size class.

CDR3 protein,CDR3 DNA,V gene,clone size,D gene,J gene,CDR3 length
CAFRLLAGGPDTQYF,TGTGCGTTCCGCCTCCTAGCGGGGGGGCCAGATACGCAGTATTTT,TRBV7-5,NA,NA,TRBJ2-3,15
CASSVTPYTDTQYF,TGTGCCAGCAGTGTTACCCCCTACACAGATACGCAGTATTTT,TRBV27,NA,NA,TRBJ2-3,14
CASSEPGQGIEAFF,TGTGCCAGCAGCGAACCGGGACAGGGTATTGAAGCTTTCTTT,TRBV5-4,once,TRBD1,TRBJ1-1,14
CASLGGRWNTEAFF,TGTGCCAGCCTCGGCGGCAGATGGAACACTGAAGCTTTCTTT,TRBV19,few,NA,TRBJ1-1,14
CASSPRISGNNEQFF,TGTGCCAGCAGTCCGAGAATCTCAGGGAACAATGAGCAGTTCTTC,TRBV7-2,NA,NA,TRBJ2-1,15
CASSRSRDRGSYEQYF,TGTGCCAGCAGTCGAAGCCGGGACAGGGGCTCCTACGAGCAGTACTTC,TRBV27,NA,TRBD1,TRBJ2-7,16
CASSPGAENQPQHF,TGTGCCAGCTCACCAGGGGCAGAAAATCAGCCCCAGCATTTT,TRBV18,few,NA,TRBJ1-5,14
CAWSPGSSRYGYTF,TGTGCCTGGAGTCCCGGGTCGTCGAGATATGGCTACACCTTC,TRBV30,few,NA,TRBJ1-2,14
CASSRGDARTEAFF,TGTGCCAGCAGTCGGGGGGACGCAAGGACTGAAGCTTTCTTT,TRBV25-1,NA,NA,TRBJ1-1,14
CASSPRQGENYGYTF,TGTGCCAGCAGCCCAAGACAGGGGGAAAACTATGGCTACACCTTC,TRBV7-2,once,TRBD1,TRBJ1-2,15
CSVRNRARYGYTF,TGCAGCGTTCGAAACAGGGCCCGCTATGGCTACACCTTC,TRBV29-1,NA,NA,TRBJ1-2,13
CASSVDSLNTEAFF,TGTGCCAGCAGCGTCGACAGCCTGAACACTGAAGCTTTCTTT,TRBV9,NA,NA,TRBJ1-1,14
CASSQRRTDVNTGELFF,TGTGCCAGCAGCCAGAGGCGGACAGACGTTAACACCGGGGAGCTGTTTTTT,TRBV4-2,NA,NA,TRBJ2-2,17
CASSEGAPRQYF,TGTGCCAGCAGTGAAGGGGCCCCCAGGCAGTACTTC,TRBV2,NA,NA,TRBJ2-7,12
CASSPGWGSSQDIQYF,TGTGCCAGCAGCCCCGGATGGGGCAGTAGCCAGGACATTCAGTACTTC,TRBV14,once,NA,TRBJ2-4,16
CASLRLGGSQHF,TGTGCCAGCCTCAGACTGGGAGGGTCCCAGCATTTT,TRBV28,NA,NA,TRBJ1-5,12
CATRDSPDNEQFF,TGTGCCACCAGGGACAGTCCCGACAATGAGCAGTTCTTC,TRBV10-3,NA,TRBD1,TRBJ2-1,13
CASSYGATGELFF,TGTGCCAGCAGTTACGGGGCCACCGGGGAGCTGTTTTTT,TRBV6-6,NA,NA,TRBJ2-2,13
CASSLDGGLAGGWSTDTQYF,TGTGCCAGCAGCTTAGATGGGGGACTAGCGGGGGGTTGGAGCACAGATACGCAGTATTTT,TRBV11-2,few,TRBD2,TRBJ2-3,20
CASSQEAGGGYEQYF,TGCGCCAGCAGCCAAGAGGCAGGGGGCGGGTACGAGCAGTACTTC,TRBV4-1,NA,TRBD1,TRBJ2-7,15
CASSPWGSGGDTQYF,TGTGCCAGCAGCCCCTGGGGCAGCGGGGGAGATACGCAGTATTTT,TRBV27,NA,TRBD2,TRBJ2-3,15
CAISDGGGSDTGELFF,TGTGCCATCAGTGATGGTGGAGGGAGTGACACCGGGGAGCTGTTTTTT,TRBV10-3,NA,NA,TRBJ2-2,16
CAWTAGPGLPFPLHF,TGTGCCTGGACGGCCGGACCGGGACTCCCTTTCCCCCTCCACTTT,TRBV30,once,NA,TRBJ1-6,15
CAWSSPGGTNEKLFF,TGTGCCTGGAGTTCCCCGGGGGGGACTAATGAAAAACTGTTTTTT,TRBV30,NA,NA,TRBJ1-4,15
CASSFSPQGGNQPQHF,TGTGCCAGCAGCTTCTCGCCGCAGGGTGGCAATCAGCCCCAGCATTTT,TRBV5-6,NA,NA,TRBJ1-5,16
CASSPVNEQFF,TGTGCCAGCAGTCCCGTCAATGAGCAGTTCTTC,TRBV7-8,NA,NA,TRBJ2-1,11
CASSQRQAKETQYF,TGTGCCAGCTCCCAACGACAGGCCAAAGAGACCCAGTACTTC,TRBV6-1,NA,NA,TRBJ2-5,14
CASSVRGSNYGYTF,TGTGCCAGCAGCGTCAGGGGGTCCAACTATGGCTACACCTTC,TRBV7-2,NA,TRBD1,TRBJ1-2,14
CASSQPQHF,TGTGCCTCTAGCCAGCCCCAGCATTTT,TRBV28,NA,NA,TRBJ1-5,9
CASSATSAPDTQYF,TGTGCCAGCAGCGCGACTAGCGCCCCAGATACGCAGTATTTT,TRBV5-4,NA,TRBD2,TRBJ2-3,14
CASSLVESRGTYEQYF,TGTGCCAGCAGCTTAGTAGAGTCCAGGGGGACCTACGAGCAGTACTTC,TRBV7-2,NA,TRBD1,TRBJ2-7,16
CATSRDREAVNEQFF,TGTGCCACCAGCAGAGATCGTGAAGCGGTCAATGAGCAGTTCTTC,TRBV15,NA,NA,TRBJ2-1,15
CASSLSQGFGEQYF,TGTGCCAGCAGTTTAAGTCAGGGCTTCGGCGAGCAGTACTTC,TRBV28,NA,NA,TRBJ2-7,14
CASSQGTGDTDTQYF,TGTGCCAGCAGCCAAGGGACAGGGGACACAGATACGCAGTATTTT,TRBV5-6,NA,TRBD1,TRBJ2-3,15
CASSYQAGGNQPQHF,TGTGCCAGCAGTTACCAGGCAGGGGGCAATCAGCCCCAGCATTTT,TRBV6-5,NA,NA,TRBJ1-5,15
CASSRGQSNTEAFF,TGTGCCAGCAGCCGAGGACAGTCGAACACTGAAGCTTTCTTT,TRBV7-2,NA,NA,TRBJ1-1,14